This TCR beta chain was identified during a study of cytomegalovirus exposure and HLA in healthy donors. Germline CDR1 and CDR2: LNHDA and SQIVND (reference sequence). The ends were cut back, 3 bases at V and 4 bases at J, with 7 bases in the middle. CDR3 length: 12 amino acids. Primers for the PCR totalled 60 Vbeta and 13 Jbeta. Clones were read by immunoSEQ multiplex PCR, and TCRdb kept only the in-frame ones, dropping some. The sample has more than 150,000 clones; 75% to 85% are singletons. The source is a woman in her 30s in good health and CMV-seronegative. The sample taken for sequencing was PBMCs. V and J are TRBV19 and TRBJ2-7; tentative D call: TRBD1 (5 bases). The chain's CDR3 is CASSIKGYEQYF. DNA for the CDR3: TGTGCCAGTAGTATCAAGGGGTACGAGCAGTACTTC.